This T cell receptor beta chain derives from a study of blood T cells in healthy people across ages. Study observations and caveats: In older individuals, TCR beta diversity per million T cells was lower, falling roughly linearly with age. Unsorted PBMCs blocked a conclusive comparison of naive and antigen-experienced cells.

This clonotype was detected many times. Its antigen is not identified. Healthy Caucasian individuals from Russia aged roughly 6 to 95 were enrolled as donors. Alongside a J-beta primer mix, a sample-barcoded 5' primer served in a second PCR lasting about 6 to 12 cycles. Each cDNA molecule was tagged by a template-switch adaptor that had 12 random nucleotides. TCRdb itself ran the 5' RACE reads through MiXCR, one entry per CDR3 protein. This sample has about 640,000 distinct CDR3 sequences, with approximately 30% found just once. This sequence was found in a woman aged 80 or older in good health. What was sequenced was blood.

CDR3 protein: CATSRGTGTSADNIQYF. The CDR3 coding sequence is TGTGCCACCAGCAGAGGAACCGGGACTAGCGCAGACAACATTCAGTACTTC. The chain carries TRBV15 and TRBJ2-4, with 10 bases lining up with TRBD2. The V gene end was trimmed by 1 base and the J gene end by 7 bases; junction bases not matched to a gene: 10. Germline V lookup: CDR1 LNHNV, CDR2 YYDKDF (reference sequence). This CDR3 spans 17 amino acids.